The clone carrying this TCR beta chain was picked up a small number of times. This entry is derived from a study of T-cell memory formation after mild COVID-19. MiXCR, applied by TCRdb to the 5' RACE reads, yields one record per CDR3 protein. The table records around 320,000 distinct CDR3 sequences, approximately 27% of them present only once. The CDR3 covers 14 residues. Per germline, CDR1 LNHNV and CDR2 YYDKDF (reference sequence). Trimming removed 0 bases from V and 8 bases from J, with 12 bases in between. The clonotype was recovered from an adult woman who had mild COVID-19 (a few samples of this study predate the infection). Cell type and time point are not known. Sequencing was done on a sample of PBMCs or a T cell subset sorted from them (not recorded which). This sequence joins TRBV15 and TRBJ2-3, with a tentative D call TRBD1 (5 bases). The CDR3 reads CATSRDQGTPTQYF. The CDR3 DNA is TGTGCCACCAGCAGAGATCAGGGTACACCTACGCAGTATTTT.